Included here is one TCR beta chain sequence, with context. As yet, its antigen is unknown. This sample was included in a study of regulatory and conventional T cells in RAG deficiency. Study-wide results and limits: Shannon entropy fell and Simpson indices rose in RAG-deficient patients.

The table came from immunoSEQ multiplex PCR; TCRdb's copy has only in-frame clones and leaves some out. This sample yields more than 40,000 clones, of which 80% to 90% are seen a single time; 0.51% belongs to the top ten. The sorted conventional CD4+ T cells were CD25-low and CD127-high, with genomic DNA sequenced. The data also belong to a second study, concerning regulatory T cells. From that second work: The PCR used 52 TRBV and 13 TRBJ primers.

Sequencing was carried out using CD4+ effector T cells sorted from blood. The TCR was taken from a human donor in good health.

The chain's CDR3 is CASSLGQHYGYTF. The CDR3 region has the DNA TGTGCCAGCAGCTTAGGGCAGCACTATGGCTACACCTTC. V usage is TRBV11-3 and J usage is TRBJ1-2; D not resolved. In germline, CDR1 is SGHNT, CDR2 YENEEA. Between the trimmed V and J ends, which lost 1 base and 3 bases, there was a span of 6 bases. The CDR3 totals 13 residues.